The 14 T cell receptor beta chains in this list originate from one sample, sequenced in a study of graft-versus-host responses after intestinal transplantation. These receptors have no identified antigens. Only in-frame clones appear in the TCRdb table, and some are missing; sequencing was by immunoSEQ multiplex PCR. The data show roughly 120,000 clones, over 85% seen once. The material was unstimulated CD8+ T cells sorted from spleen or lymph node cells, obtained before intestinal transplant. These receptors all come from a human donor who received an intestinal transplant.

This clone showed up just once. This chain connects TRBV7-6 to TRBJ1-1; 7 positions agree with TRBD1. Per germline, CDR1 SGHVS and CDR2 FNYEAQ. This CDR3 spans 14 amino acids. J lost 4 bases, V lost 5 bases, and 7 bases had no gene match. The CDR3, as DNA: TGTGCCAGCAGCCTAGGACAGGTGTCCACTGAAGCTTTCTTT. This gives the protein CASSLGQVSTEAFF.

V usage is TRBV27 and J usage is TRBJ2-1; unclear D gene. Germline CDR1 MNHEY, CDR2 SMNVEV (reference sequence). The V end was cut by 2 bases, the J end by 0 bases, with 11 bases between. CDR3 length: 16 amino acids. The CDR3 is CASSLKGRSSYNEQFF. The DNA for the CDR3 is TGTGCCAGCAGTTTAAAGGGCAGGAGCTCCTACAATGAGCAGTTCTTC.

This rearrangement joins TRBV9 to TRBJ2-3; D is uncertain. This CDR3 has 16 amino acids. CDR1 and CDR2 from the germline V gene are SGDLS and YYNGEE. V shed 4 bases and J shed 0 bases, with 15 bases lying between them. The DNA of the CDR3 is TGTGCCAGCAGCCAGGTCAAGGGTGGGAGCACAGATACGCAGTATTTT. Its translation is CASSQVKGGSTDTQYF.

The CDR3, as DNA: TGCGCCAGCAGCTTGGAAGCAGGGGGCGAGCAGTACTTC. Amino acids: CASSLEAGGEQYF. V usage is TRBV5-1 and J usage is TRBJ2-7; 7 bases agree with TRBD1. The J segment lost 6 bases and the V segment lost 0 bases, leaving 3 bases of the junction unmatched. The CDR3 is made up of 13 amino acids. CDR1 SGHRS and CDR2 YFSETQ come from the germline V gene.

This chain uses TRBV7-9 with TRBJ1-2; 7 nucleotides align to TRBD1. Unmatched junction bases numbered 8, after V lost 7 bases and J lost 0 bases. This CDR3 is 15 amino acids long. Germline CDR1 and CDR2: SEHNR and FQNEAQ (reference sequence). In DNA, the CDR3 is TGTGCCAGCATCGGCCTTGACAGGGCTAACTATGGCTACACCTTC. It yields the protein CASIGLDRANYGYTF.

This clone was seen only once. The chain has TRBV5-1 and TRBJ2-3, with 10 bases matching TRBD1. Germline V CDR1 and CDR2: SGHRS, YFSETQ. The CDR3 contains 23 residues. Trimming removed 6 bases from V and 3 bases from J; junction bases left unmatched: 31. The CDR3 loop reads CASIAPPTGGECSRVPSTDTQYF. The CDR3 DNA reads as TGCGCCAGCATAGCTCCCCCGACAGGGGGCGAGTGCAGCCGTGTTCCTTCAACAGATACGCAGTATTTT. Supplemented by reference TRBV5-1 and TRBJ2-3, the full variable domain reads KAGVTQTPRYLIKTRGQQVTLSCSPISGHRSVSWYQQTPGQGLQFLFEYFSETQRNKGNFPGRFSGRQFSNSRSEMNVSTLELGDSALYLCASIAPPTGGECSRVPSTDTQYFGPGTRLTVL.

This clone was counted once. The V gene is TRBV9, the J gene TRBJ2-2, with TRBD2 as a possible D gene (6 bases). Germline V lookup: CDR1 SGDLS, CDR2 YYNGEE. The CDR3 has 19 residues. V was cut by 0 bases and J by 2 bases, with 20 bases left in between. The CDR3 protein is CASSVVPPLAGYNTGELFF. CDR3 in DNA: TGTGCCAGCAGCGTAGTCCCCCCCCTTGCGGGGTATAACACCGGGGAGCTGTTTTTT.

This chain links TRBV6-5 with TRBJ1-2; maybe TRBD1 (5 bases). The CDR3 is 15 residues long. Germline V gene lookup returns CDR1 MNHEY and CDR2 SVGAGI. The germline V and J ends were trimmed by 6 bases and 8 bases, with 22 bases remaining between them. This chain's CDR3 is CASRKQELESKGYTF. CDR3 nucleotide sequence: TGTGCCAGCAGAAAACAGGAATTAGAGAGTAAGGGCTACACCTTC.

The gene calls are TRBV19 and TRBJ2-7; D might be TRBD1 (5 bases). V lost 2 bases and J 2 bases, leaving 13 bases between the germline ends. The CDR3 sequence is 15 residues long. CDR1 is LNHDA, CDR2 SQIVND, per germline (reference sequence). The CDR3 DNA sequence: TGTGCCAGTAGTATATCTTCGGCAGGGACCTACGAGCAGTACTTC. It is translated as CASSISSAGTYEQYF.

This sequence joins TRBV5-4 and TRBJ2-5, with D perhaps matching TRBD2 (5 bases). The CDR3 spans 15 residues. V was trimmed by 4 bases and J by 4 bases, leaving 17 bases between them. CDR1 SGHNT and CDR2 YYREEE come from the germline V gene (reference sequence). The chain's CDR3 is CASSPGEWLGETQYF. DNA for the CDR3: TGTGCCAGCAGCCCCGGGGAGTGGTTGGGAGAGACCCAGTACTTC.

This rearrangement joins TRBV7-6 to TRBJ2-2, with D possibly TRBD2 on 5 matching bases. Trimming stripped 5 bases from V and 0 bases from J, with 16 bases between. Germline lookup yields CDR1 SGHVS and CDR2 FNYEAQ. The CDR3 is 17 amino acids. As DNA, the CDR3 is TGTGCCAGCAGCGCTCCCGAGACGGGATCGAACACCGGGGAGCTGTTTTTT. It yields the protein CASSAPETGSNTGELFF.

The chain is built from TRBV4-1 and TRBJ2-1; tentative D call: TRBD1 (5 bases). Germline loops: CDR1 MGHRA, CDR2 YSYEKL. The CDR3 totals 15 residues. V was clipped by 2 bases and J by 5 bases, with 13 bases between them. The CDR3 sequence: CASSQMTERHNEQFF. In DNA form, the CDR3 reads TGCGCCAGCAGCCAAATGACAGAGCGACACAATGAGCAGTTCTTC.

This clone came up once. The chain has TRBV9 and TRBJ2-7; no clear D gene. The CDR3 spans 16 residues. Deletions cut 4 bases from V and 0 bases from J, with 17 bases between. In germline, CDR1 is SGDLS, CDR2 YYNGEE. This CDR3 is CASSLTSGGSSYEQYF. The CDR3 region has the DNA TGTGCCAGCAGCCTGACCTCGGGCGGAAGCTCCTACGAGCAGTACTTC.

The genes are TRBV5-1 and TRBJ2-7; D is possibly TRBD1 or TRBD2 (6 bases each). CDR3 length: 15 residues. CDR1 is SGHRS and CDR2 is YFSETQ in the germline V gene. The V end was cut by 4 bases, the J end by 2 bases, with 16 bases between. The CDR3 DNA reads TGCGCCAGCAGCCCGTATAGCGGACAGACCTACGAGCAGTACTTC. As protein: CASSPYSGQTYEQYF. The full variable domain, with the rest looked up from reference TRBV5-1 and TRBJ2-7, is KAGVTQTPRYLIKTRGQQVTLSCSPISGHRSVSWYQQTPGQGLQFLFEYFSETQRNKGNFPGRFSGRQFSNSRSEMNVSTLELGDSALYLCASSPYSGQTYEQYFGPGTRLTVT.